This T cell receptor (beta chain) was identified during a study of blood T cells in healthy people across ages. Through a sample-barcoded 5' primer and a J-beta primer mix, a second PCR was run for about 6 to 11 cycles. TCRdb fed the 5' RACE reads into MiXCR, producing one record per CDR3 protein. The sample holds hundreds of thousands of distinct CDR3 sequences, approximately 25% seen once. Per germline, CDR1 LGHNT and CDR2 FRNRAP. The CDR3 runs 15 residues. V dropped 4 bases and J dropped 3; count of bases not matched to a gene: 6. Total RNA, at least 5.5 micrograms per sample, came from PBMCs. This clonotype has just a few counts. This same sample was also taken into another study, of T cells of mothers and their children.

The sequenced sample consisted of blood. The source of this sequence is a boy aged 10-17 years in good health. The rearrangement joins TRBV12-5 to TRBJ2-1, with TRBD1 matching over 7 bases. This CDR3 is CASGSGQDHYNEQFF. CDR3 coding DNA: TGTGCTAGTGGTTCCGGACAGGACCACTACAATGAGCAGTTCTTC.